This entry features one TCR beta chain sequence. What antigen it recognizes has not been identified. No base-level quality is on record; no much larger clone is a single base apart. These data originate in a study of shared clonotypes between healthy human individuals (dated by TCRdb to about 2020). Regarding the study in general: The cohort included a few men and a couple of women between 18 and 49 years of age. For each donor, CD4 naive and CD4 memory were each run on three plates, CD8 naive on two plates, and CD8 memory on one plate. To estimate repertoire size and how much clonotypes are shared between individuals, the study performed deep sequencing of blood TCR repertoires from roughly five healthy adults. To increase sequencing depth and limit assay-specific biases, TCR repertoire library preparation and sequencing were carried out by different laboratories using diverse techniques. Per donor, leukapheresis produced somewhere between about 0.94 and 9 billion PBMCs.

The CDR3 has 14 amino acids, counting the end cysteine and phenylalanine. Only the CDR3 DNA stays, 42 bases, in frame from base 1. V was cut back by 4 bases and J by 2 bases, leaving a gap of 9 bases between them. The germline V gene (reference sequence) supplies CDR1 SEHNR and CDR2 FQNEAQ. What the authors observed across the whole study: Sampling was limited to blood, and TCR repertoires in tissue likely differ from TCR repertoires in blood. Naive subsets generally had larger estimated clonotype richness than memory subsets. Pairwise subsampling indicated that sequencing depth was expected to affect the degree of clonotype sharing among donors. Higher generation probabilities were observed for clonotypes shared by all four sorted-subset donors than for non-shared clonotypes. Across four donors, about 4.5% of naive CD4, 3% to 4% of naive CD8, 2% to 2.5% of memory CD4, and approximately 0.4% of memory CD8 clonotypes were shared. Because the study included only a small number of donors, the genetic and exposure-history diversity represented was limited. Even with the large sequencing depth, rarefaction of the sorted-subset datasets indicated that sequencing was incomplete.

Using the deep immunoSEQ assay, multiplex PCR amplified TCR CDR3 regions from genomic DNA. Extracted genomic DNA from each cell subset was distributed evenly across all wells of several immunoSEQ 96-well plates, and each plate was treated as a replicate. Each replicate PCR for sorted subsets received around 210 ng genomic DNA, equal to about 30,000 T cell genomes. Purified libraries were measured with a Qubit 3.0 fluorometer, size-checked on a Bioanalyzer 2100, and measured again with the KAPA Library Quantification kit. A separate single-read 150-cycle Illumina NextSeq 550 flow cell was used to sequence each immunoSEQ 96-well plate. In the authors' own workflow: The immunoSEQ output contained only junctional sequences without quality scores, so filtering could not match that applied to full-length reads. Sequences were annotated with PyIR, a Python wrapper for IgBLAST v1.9, using IMGT germline references to assign V/J genes and CDR3. Any read was removed if the V/J assignment was weak (E-value above 1e-6), the CDR3 was missing, or the read contained stop codons, out-of-frame junctions, or ambiguous translated residues. V3J clonotypes were defined as sequences sharing the same inferred V gene, J gene, and CDR3 amino acid sequence. Percentage overlap between repertoires was calculated by dividing the number of shared unique clonotypes by the size of the smaller repertoire. Three approaches were used to assess repertoire richness: RTK rarefaction, the Chao1 estimator, and Recon v2.1 estimates of unobserved clonotypes. OLGA was used to compute generation probabilities for all TCRbeta clonotypes that the gDNA method yielded from a few donors. Entries here come from immuneACCESS through TCRdb and include only in-frame sequences with V and J called. Some clones fail to appear in such tables; in the studies checked, an unresolved V gene covers under half of the shortfall, and the cause of the remainder is unknown. V, J and clone size reflect that table, while D and trimming were determined from the DNA. Recorded for this sample are around 690,000 clones; less than 95% of them occurred a single time. The ten largest clones add up to 34% of the sample.

The donors were healthy, HIV-negative adults who had no recently reported acute infections or vaccinations. Every donor was a Caucasian adult residing in Nashville, Tennessee, USA. CD8 memory samples consisted of magnetically selected CD45RO+ cells combined with CCR7-negative CD45RA+ effector memory (TemRA) cells. Blood was collected by leukapheresis, and PBMCs were isolated by Ficoll-Histopaque density gradient centrifugation and then cryopreserved in liquid nitrogen vapor phase. Analytical flow cytometry was used to check the purity and quantity of each magnetically sorted T cell population. Genomic DNA was isolated from each sorted fraction and quantified by UV absorbance on a Nanodrop 2000c.

The source material was memory CD8+ T cells from PBMCs. The cell subset or site label for this specimen denotes: CD45RO+ cells pooled with CCR7-negative TemRA cells. This TCR came from a man aged 18 to 30 in good health. Some clones in this sample may be carry-over from other donors' samples. The rearrangement joined TRBV7-9 to TRBJ2-1, with no confidently assigned D gene. The DNA sequence is as follows: TGTGCCAGCAGCTCTGGCGGAGCCTACAATGAGCAGTTCTTC. It specifies CASSSGGAYNEQFF.